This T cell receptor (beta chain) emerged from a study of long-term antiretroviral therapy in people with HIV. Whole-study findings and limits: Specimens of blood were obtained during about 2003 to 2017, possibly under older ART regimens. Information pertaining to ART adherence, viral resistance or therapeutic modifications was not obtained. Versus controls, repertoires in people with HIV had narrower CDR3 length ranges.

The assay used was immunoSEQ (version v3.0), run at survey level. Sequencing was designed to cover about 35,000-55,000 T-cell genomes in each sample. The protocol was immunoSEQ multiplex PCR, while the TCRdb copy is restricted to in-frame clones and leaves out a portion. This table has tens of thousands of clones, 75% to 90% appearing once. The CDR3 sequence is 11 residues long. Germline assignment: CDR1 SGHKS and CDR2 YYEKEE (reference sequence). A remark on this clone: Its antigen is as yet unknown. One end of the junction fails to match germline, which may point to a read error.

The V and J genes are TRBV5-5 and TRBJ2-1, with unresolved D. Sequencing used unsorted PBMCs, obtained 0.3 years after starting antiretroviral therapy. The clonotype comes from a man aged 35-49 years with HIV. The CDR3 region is CASSFGDEQFF. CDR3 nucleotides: TGTGCCAGCAGCTTTGGGGATGAACAGTTCTTC.